This record covers a single T cell receptor (beta chain). Clones were sequenced by immunoSEQ multiplex PCR, and TCRdb holds only the in-frame ones, with some missing. Of fewer than 250,000 clones in the sample, 91% are singletons; the top ten hold 1.5% to 2%. These data are taken from a study of control samples from healthy donors and cancer patients. Germline-derived CDR1 and CDR2 are SGHRS and YFSETQ. Trimming cost V 0 bases and J 2 bases; bases outside gene matches: 7. The CDR3 is 16 amino acids. The V gene is TRBV5-1, the J gene TRBJ1-1; 7 bases fit TRBD1. The origin of this receptor is a man aged 30-40 years in good health. Specimen: blood. The CDR3 here is CASSLGWTGGNTEAFF. DNA of the CDR3: TGCGCCAGCAGCTTGGGGTGGACAGGCGGAAACACTGAAGCTTTCTTT. The variable domain in full, with the rest retrieved from reference TRBV5-1 and TRBJ1-1, is KAGVTQTPRYLIKTRGQQVTLSCSPISGHRSVSWYQQTPGQGLQFLFEYFSETQRNKGNFPGRFSGRQFSNSRSEMNVSTLELGDSALYLCASSLGWTGGNTEAFFGQGTRLTVV.